The following is a T cell receptor (delta chain) sequence with its context. This clone is categorized as medium-sized (0.01 to 0.1%). This receptor's antigen is unknown. No clone much larger than this one lies a single base away; base qualities are absent. The germline V gene encodes CDR1 TSWWSYY and CDR2 QGS. For this chain, trimming is 0 bases at the V end and 0 bases at the J end, and the number of junction bases without a gene match is 32. The CDR3 starts with the cysteine, ends with the phenylalanine, and has 26 residues. The retained sequence is limited to the CDR3, 78 bases, with the frame set at the first base. The data were produced on an Illumina MiSeq. The published analysis was carried out like this. To analyze publicity, the Vgamma9Vdelta2 and nonVgamma9Vdelta2 bulk CDR3 files from each subject were merged so that every subject had one combined repertoire. Using base R and dplyr, CDR3 publicity was scored on a scale from 0 to 19 by checking each amino acid sequence across 9 single-cell datasets and 10 to 11 bulk repertoires. TCRdb processed the public reads again with the CATT caller, after which rows with matching DNA were combined. TCRdb's processing, not the authors', yielded these V and J calls. Across this sample there are about 1,800 delta-chain clones, with around a quarter seen only once. The ten largest make up roughly 4.3% of the sample.

Staining of thymocytes was performed with Zombie NIR viability dye and with antibodies against CD3 (UCHT1), TCRgammadelta (11F2), TCRVgamma9 (IMMU360) and TCRVdelta2 (IMMU389). From human fetal and pediatric thymuses, sorted Vgamma9Vdelta2 and nonVgamma9Vdelta2 gammadelta thymocytes were used to generate bulk TRD and TRG CDR3 repertoires separately. Pediatric thymus tissue was collected in Belgium from children having cardiac surgery. Pediatric thymus donors in the study were aged between about 1 and 12 years. Thymic cell suspensions were made from fetal and post-natal thymuses as previously described. NonVgamma9Vdelta2 thymocytes were sorted as CD3+ gammadeltaTCR+ cells that did not have the Vgamma9+Vdelta2+ phenotype. A FACS Aria III cell sorter (BD Biosciences) was used to carry out the cell sorting. This sample is drawn from a study of fetal and pediatric gammadelta thymocytes (dated by TCRdb to between 2022 and 2023). General notes on the study: Previously published data and newly generated, unpublished data were combined in the bulk gammadelta thymocyte repertoires, which were used to strengthen a single-cell study of gammadelta thymocyte development. To increase subject numbers and strengthen the CDR3 publicity analysis, bulk TCR repertoire data were added. The set of bulk gammadelta thymocyte repertoires included about 10 subjects in total: 3 fetal thymus donors and 7 pediatric thymus donors. Unpublished data were combined with previously published data (refs 27,28) to make up the bulk gammadelta thymocyte repertoires. The paper as a whole reports these results and caveats: Compared with post-natal repertoires, fetal gammadelta thymocyte repertoires were previously reported to be enriched for TRDV2, TRGV8 and TRGV9 usage, low N additions and public CDR3s.

The clonotype originates from a child who underwent cardiac surgery and was recorded as healthy. The rearrangement combines TRDV1 with TRDJ1, with 9 bases in between that match TRDD3. The sample comprised non-Vgamma9Vdelta2 gamma-delta T cells from the thymus. The sample's cell subset or site label is to be understood as: CD3+gammadeltaTCR+ thymocytes not co-expressing Vgamma9 and Vdelta2. The CDR3 protein sequence reads: CALGELSSSPLTFTGGKPRNTDKLIF. The sequenced DNA is TGTGCTCTTGGGGAACTTTCTTCCTCTCCCTTAACATTCACTGGGGGAAAACCCCGCAACACCGATAAACTCATCTTT.